This TCR beta chain is from a study of shared T cell receptors in the human thymus. Germline CDR1 is SEHNR and CDR2 is FQNEAQ (reference sequence). This CDR3 contains 14 residues. V lost 4 bases, J lost 3 bases, and 13 bases lay in between. This clone was observed a single time. Some clones are missing from TCRdb's copy, which holds only in-frame ones; the method was immunoSEQ multiplex PCR. This sample has some 660,000 clones, with around 87% found just once. These data were also reused for a study on human thymus T cells. That paper adds: The donors were infants in Finland with congenital heart defects, otherwise immunologically healthy. Corrective cardiac operations yielded the resected thymus tissue. Unrelated individuals had highly overlapping thymic repertoires, as reported in related research.

This clonotype was obtained from a boy under two years old with a congenital heart defect. What was sequenced was thymocytes. J is TRBJ2-7 and V is TRBV7-9, with D possibly being TRBD1 (6 bases). The CDR3 region has the DNA TGTGCCAGCAGCTCGAGGACAGCGATCTACGAGCAGTACTTC. Its translation: CASSSRTAIYEQYF.